These 31 T cell receptor beta chains were all obtained from the same sample, sequenced in a study of radiotherapy plus CTLA-4 blockade in lung cancer. Produced via immunoSEQ multiplex PCR; TCRdb's table is partial and in-frame only. Here the sample spans roughly 97,000 clones, roughly 74% being singletons. Sequencing was performed on peripheral blood, taken from a patient treated with radiotherapy plus ipilimumab. These receptors were obtained from a human donor with non-small cell lung cancer who had a partial response to radiotherapy plus ipilimumab. Some clones in this sample may be carry-over from other donors' samples.

The genes are TRBV2 and TRBJ2-4; D is ambiguous. The CDR3 totals 15 residues. Looked up from germline, CDR1 is SNHLY and CDR2 is FYNNEI. V was trimmed by 4 bases and J by 0 bases, leaving 10 bases between them. Here the CDR3 reads CASSAVFLAKNIQYF. For the CDR3, the DNA is TGTGCCAGCAGTGCGGTGTTCCTAGCCAAAAACATTCAGTACTTC.

The chain recombines TRBV19 with TRBJ1-2, with D maybe TRBD1 (6 bases). This CDR3 is built from 15 residues. In germline, CDR1 is LNHDA, CDR2 SQIVND (reference sequence). The V end was cut by 4 bases, the J end by 3 bases, with 15 bases between. The CDR3 nucleotides read TGTGCCAGTAGTACCGACGACAGGTCACACTATGGCTACACCTTC. It translates to CASSTDDRSHYGYTF.

This clone was counted a single time. CDR3 coding DNA: TGCGCCAGCAGCTCGAGACAAAGCTCCTACGAGCAGTACTTC. Protein sequence: CASSSRQSSYEQYF. This chain connects TRBV5-1 to TRBJ2-7; D unclear. Germline V gene data show CDR1 as SGHRS and CDR2 as YFSETQ. The CDR3 is 14 residues long. Trimming pared 3 bases from V and 0 bases from J, leaving 10 bases between.

The table lists this clone with a few counts. J is TRBJ2-1 and V is TRBV18; TRBD1 matches 10 bases. Germline V gene data show CDR1 as KGHSH and CDR2 as LQKENI. This CDR3 is 18 amino acids long. V gave up 1 base and J gave up 7 bases; unmatched junction bases: 13. CDR3 coding DNA: TGTGCCAGCTCACCACGGACCAAGGGACAGGGGCAATTAAATGAGCAGTTCTTC. Its translation: CASSPRTKGQGQLNEQFF.

The chain couples TRBV28 to TRBJ2-5; D gene unclear. Germline V gene lookup returns CDR1 MDHEN and CDR2 SYDVKM. Trimming shortened V by 1 base and J by 9 bases, and 9 bases separated the two germline ends. CDR3 length: 12 amino acids. CDR3 loop: CASSLSGPAQYF. DNA of the CDR3: TGTGCCAGCAGTTTATCGGGTCCGGCCCAGTACTTC.

V usage is TRBV28 and J usage is TRBJ2-1; D gene unclear. Per the germline V gene, CDR1 is MDHEN and CDR2 is SYDVKM. The ends were cut back, 3 bases at V and 9 bases at J, with 15 bases in the middle. The CDR3 totals 14 residues. The CDR3 coding sequence is TGTGCCAGCAGTTTTTCCGGGTCCGGTGGTGAGCAGTTCTTC. As protein: CASSFSGSGGEQFF. The full variable domain, its missing parts supplied by reference TRBV28 and TRBJ2-1, is DVKVTQSSRYLVKRTGEKVFLECVQDMDHENMFWYRQDPGLGLRLIYFSYDVKMKEKGDIPEGYSVSREKKERFSLILESASTNQTSMYLCASSFSGSGGEQFFGPGTRLTVL.

V and J are TRBV7-2 and TRBJ2-1; no reliable D call. The CDR3 runs to 13 residues. V lost 1 base to trimming and J lost 7 bases, with 8 bases between them. The germline V gene has CDR1 SGHTA and CDR2 FQGNSA. In DNA, the CDR3 is TGTGCCAGCAGCTTAGGAGTGTGGAATGAGCAGTTCTTC. This encodes CASSLGVWNEQFF.

This chain joins TRBV29-1 and TRBJ2-1; 11 bases line up with TRBD2. The CDR3 extends over 15 amino acids. With V trimmed by 3 bases and J by 1 base, 2 bases remained unmatched. CDR1 and CDR2 (germline): SQVTM, ANQGSEA. In nucleotides, the CDR3 is TGCAGCGTTGACACTAGCGGGGGATCCTACAATGAGCAGTTCTTC. Translated, it gives CSVDTSGGSYNEQFF.

The V and J genes are TRBV28 and TRBJ1-6; weak D call: TRBD1 (5 bases). The CDR3 sequence is 12 residues long. CDR1 is MDHEN, CDR2 SYDVKM, per germline. Between the trimmed V and J ends, which lost 10 bases and 7 bases, there was a span of 11 bases. Here the CDR3 DNA reads TGTGCCACCAGGGCAGTCAATTCACCCCTCCACTTT. This sequence encodes CATRAVNSPLHF.

The J gene is TRBJ1-2, the V gene TRBV2; possible D gene TRBD1, 6 bases. V lost 7 bases, J lost 1 base, and 16 bases lay in between. Germline CDR1 reads SNHLY; CDR2 reads FYNNEI. The CDR3 runs 15 residues. The CDR3 DNA follows: TGTGCCAGCACGAAAGAGACAGGCGTTAACTATGGCTACACCTTC. Translation: CASTKETGVNYGYTF.

The chain is built from TRBV18 and TRBJ1-3; D is perhaps TRBD1 (5 bases). Germline V gene sequence: CDR1 KGHSH, CDR2 LQKENI. CDR3 length equals 16 residues. Trimming took 5 bases from V and 0 from J, leaving 14 bases between them. The DNA for the CDR3 is TGTGCCAGCTCATACGACAGTATCCGCTCTGGAAACACCATATATTTT. Translated: CASSYDSIRSGNTIYF. Full variable domain (remainder filled in from reference TRBV18 and TRBJ1-3): NAGVMQNPRHLVRRRGQEARLRCSPMKGHSHVYWYRQLPEEGLKFMVYLQKENIIDESGMPKERFSAEFPKEGPSILRIQQVVRGDSAAYFCASSYDSIRSGNTIYFGEGSWLTVV.

The chain uses TRBV7-2 and TRBJ2-7, with 8 bases lining up with TRBD2. V lost 6 bases, J lost 6 bases, and 13 bases stayed unmatched. Germline V gene data show CDR1 as SGHTA and CDR2 as FQGNSA. The CDR3 contains 15 residues. The CDR3 nucleotides read TGTGCCAGCAGATTGGAAGCGGGAGTTTCGGGCGAGCAGTACTTC. Translating it yields CASRLEAGVSGEQYF.

V usage is TRBV5-1 and J usage is TRBJ2-7; D perhaps matches TRBD1 (6 bases). There are 14 residues in the CDR3. V was cut by 0 bases and J by 3 bases, with 10 bases left in between. The germline V gene encodes CDR1 SGHRS and CDR2 YFSETQ. CDR3 loop: CASSLGRGGYEQYF. CDR3 DNA sequence: TGCGCCAGCAGCTTGGGCAGGGGCGGCTACGAGCAGTACTTC.

This chain links TRBV15 with TRBJ1-2; D not resolved. V was pared by 4 bases and J by 2 bases, with 8 bases between. CDR3 length: 13 amino acids. Germline values: CDR1 LNHNV, CDR2 YYDKDF (reference sequence). CDR3 bases: TGTGCCACCAGCACGTTCGGGAACTATGGCTACACCTTC. It translates to CATSTFGNYGYTF.

The J gene is TRBJ1-4, the V gene TRBV7-9; 8 nucleotides align to TRBD1. This CDR3 region has 15 residues. With V trimmed by 2 bases and J by 5 bases, 4 bases remained unmatched. Germline lookup yields CDR1 SEHNR and CDR2 FQNEAQ (reference sequence). The CDR3 reads CASSLTGGRNEKLFF. Here the CDR3 DNA reads TGTGCCAGCAGCTTAACAGGGGGGCGAAATGAAAAACTGTTTTTT.

The chain is built from TRBV2 and TRBJ1-2; the match to TRBD1 covers 7 bases. The germline V gene encodes CDR1 SNHLY and CDR2 FYNNEI. Trimming removed 8 bases from V and 7 bases from J; junction bases left unmatched: 7. This CDR3 spans 12 amino acids. CDR3 residues: CASEQGLGGYTF. Written as DNA, the CDR3 is TGTGCCAGCGAACAGGGGCTAGGTGGCTACACCTTC.

The J gene is TRBJ2-5, the V gene TRBV9; 15 nucleotides align to TRBD2. V lost 4 bases, J lost 5 bases, and 6 bases stayed unmatched. Germline-derived CDR1 and CDR2 are SGDLS and YYNGEE. The CDR3 covers 16 residues. The CDR3 DNA is TGTGCCAGCAGCCGGACTAGCGGGGGGGCTGGGGAGACCCAGTACTTC. Residues: CASSRTSGGAGETQYF.

This rearrangement joins TRBV29-1 to TRBJ2-7, with a possible D match to TRBD1 (6 bases). The germline V and J ends were trimmed by 7 bases and 5 bases, with 12 bases remaining between them. From germline, CDR1 is SQVTM and CDR2 ANQGSEA. The CDR3 covers 11 residues. The CDR3 region has the DNA TGCAGCGCCCGGGACATCCACGAGCAGTACTTC. Its translation: CSARDIHEQYF.

The chain combines TRBV28 with TRBJ1-1; possibly TRBD1 for D (5 bases). The germline gives CDR1 MDHEN, CDR2 SYDVKM. The CDR3 totals 15 residues. V was trimmed by 4 bases and J by 0 bases, leaving 12 bases between them. The CDR3 loop is CASSYYRKLNTEAFF. CDR3 nucleotides: TGTGCCAGCAGTTATTACAGGAAACTGAACACTGAAGCTTTCTTT.

The chain links TRBV10-2 to TRBJ1-1; 10 bases agree with TRBD1. The CDR3 has 18 residues. Germline V gives CDR1 WSHSY, CDR2 SAAADI. J gave up 0 bases and V 4 bases, and 11 bases lay outside the gene matches. Here the CDR3 reads CASSVSGGQGPMNTEAFF. The CDR3, as DNA: TGCGCCAGCAGTGTTTCTGGGGGACAGGGGCCCATGAACACTGAAGCTTTCTTT.

This clone was detected a few times. The V and J genes are TRBV27 and TRBJ2-7; 11 bases match TRBD2. Looked up from germline, CDR1 is MNHEY and CDR2 is SMNVEV (reference sequence). J gave up 3 bases and V 9 bases, and 22 bases lay outside the gene matches. The CDR3 loop spans 19 amino acids. CDR3 amino acids: CARMPGGGTSGRWDYEQYF. The CDR3 nucleotides read TGTGCCAGGATGCCCGGGGGCGGGACTAGCGGTCGTTGGGACTACGAGCAGTACTTC.

The rearrangement uses TRBV19 and TRBJ2-7, with TRBD2 identical over 7 bases. Trimming took 9 bases from V and 7 from J; bases not matched to a gene: 12. The CDR3 covers 13 residues. Germline CDR1 is LNHDA and CDR2 is SQIVND (reference sequence). CDR3 loop: CARGEGGTREQYF. Written as DNA, the CDR3 is TGTGCCAGGGGGGAGGGAGGGACGCGGGAGCAGTACTTC.

A single count supports this clone. The chain recombines TRBV7-2 with TRBJ2-7, with TRBD2 matching 13 bases. The CDR3 runs 14 residues. Looked up from germline, CDR1 is SGHTA and CDR2 is FQGNSA. V shed 5 bases and J 4 bases; nucleotides not matched to a gene: 2. This CDR3 is CASSVTSGGYEQYF. In nucleotides, the CDR3 is TGTGCCAGCAGCGTGACTAGCGGGGGGTACGAGCAGTACTTC. Drawing the rest from reference TRBV7-2 and TRBJ2-7, the complete variable domain is GAGVSQSPSNKVTEKGKDVELRCDPISGHTALYWYRQSLGQGLEFLIYFQGNSAPDKSGLPSDRFSAERTGGSVSTLTIQRTQQEDSAVYLCASSVTSGGYEQYFGPGTRLTVT.

V and J are TRBV5-4 and TRBJ1-1; 7 bases align to TRBD1. V was clipped by 2 bases and J by 5 bases; unmatched bases: 3. CDR3 length: 13 amino acids. Germline V CDR1 and CDR2: SGHNT, YYREEE (reference sequence). The CDR3 region is CASSLGGVTEAFF. Written as DNA, the CDR3 is TGTGCCAGCAGCTTAGGGGGCGTTACTGAAGCTTTCTTT.

V is TRBV2 and J is TRBJ2-1; 7 nucleotides agree with TRBD2. CDR3 size: 15 residues. V trimming: 10 bases; J trimming: 6 bases; junction bases outside the gene matches: 15. The germline CDR1 and CDR2 sequences are SNHLY and FYNNEI. DNA of the CDR3: TGTGCCAACTCTGGGTCCCGGTGGGGGGGCAATGAGCAGTTCTTC. Encoded protein: CANSGSRWGGNEQFF.

The rearrangement uses TRBV7-9 and TRBJ1-1, with a tentative D call TRBD1 (5 bases). Trimming took off 5 bases at V and 1 base at J, with 8 bases between the two ends. Looked up from germline, CDR1 is SEHNR and CDR2 is FQNEAQ (reference sequence). There are 13 residues in the CDR3. The CDR3 reads CASSKDRNTEAFF. The CDR3 nucleotides are TGTGCCAGCAGCAAAGACAGGAACACTGAAGCTTTCTTT.

The sample holds a few counts of this clone. The chain uses TRBV6-5 and TRBJ1-1, with D maybe TRBD1 (6 bases). The V gene lost 6 bases and the J gene lost 8 bases, with 22 bases spanning the gap. The CDR3 is made up of 15 amino acids. Germline-derived CDR1 and CDR2 are MNHEY and SVGAGI. The CDR3 region is CASRRDPTGAMEAFF. The DNA for the CDR3 is TGTGCCAGCAGACGGGACCCGACAGGTGCTATGGAAGCTTTCTTT.

The V and J genes are TRBV7-3 and TRBJ1-2, with D possibly being TRBD1 (5 bases). V was clipped by 5 bases and J by 4 bases, with 11 bases between them. Germline assignment: CDR1 SGHTA and CDR2 FQGTGA. The length of the CDR3 is 13 residues. The CDR3 nucleotides are TGTGCCAGCAGCCCCGACAGACGCTATGGCTACACCTTC. Residues: CASSPDRRYGYTF.

The DNA for the CDR3 is TGTGCCAGCAGTTCCGCCCTCAACCCGGGACACTCTATATCTGGGGCCAACGTCCTGACTTTC. Amino acid sequence: CASSSALNPGHSISGANVLTF. This chain uses TRBV28 with TRBJ2-6; possible D gene TRBD1, 6 bases. The CDR3 loop spans 21 amino acids. CDR1 and CDR2 (germline): MDHEN, SYDVKM. The germline V and J ends were trimmed by 4 bases and 1 base, with 26 bases remaining between them.

The genes are TRBV7-6 and TRBJ2-7; TRBD2 agrees at 8 bases. The CDR3 runs to 15 residues. CDR1 is SGHVS, CDR2 FNYEAQ, per germline. The junction had 1 base not matched to a gene; V was cut back by 0 bases and J by 0 bases. The CDR3 sequence: CASSLASGASYEQYF. CDR3 sequence (DNA): TGTGCCAGCAGCTTAGCTAGCGGGGCCTCCTACGAGCAGTACTTC.

This chain connects TRBV28 to TRBJ2-5, with 7 positions matching TRBD1. This CDR3 comprises 19 residues. The V gene end was trimmed by 5 bases and the J gene end by 0 bases; junction bases not matched to a gene: 18. Germline V lookup: CDR1 MDHEN, CDR2 SYDVKM. The CDR3 protein is CASSQTGPRSLDNQETQYF. The CDR3 DNA reads TGTGCCAGCAGTCAGACAGGGCCGCGCTCACTAGATAACCAAGAGACCCAGTACTTC.